The TCR beta chain described here comes from a study of blood T cell repertoires in COVID-19 (TCRdb year 2020). In terms of the full investigation: Samples covering the acute and convalescent phases of COVID-19 were provided by collaborators in the United States, Italy and Spain. The prospective study material was composed of cDNA or gDNA derived from T cells, B-cell-depleted T cells, or PBMCs. Deeply sampled blood TCRbeta repertoires from subjects exposed to, actively infected with, or recovered from COVID-19 were included in the dataset. A freely available public database, intended as a resource for researchers studying the immune response to SARS-CoV-2, is where the repertoires were released. The samples were drawn from two sources: the first 160 participants of the ongoing ImmuneRACE study, and 1,254 subjects contributed by 6 global collaborators. Nearly every sample came with metadata listing a de-identified subject ID, COVID-19 status, age in years and sex. Where available, HLA class I and class II types were taken from metadata supplied by the sample provider and were not determined by assay-based typing. General study outcomes and caveats: How much clinical and demographic metadata was included differed by source and by participant, and the metadata was provided uncurated.

Notes on this clone: Its binding antigen is unknown. There are no base qualities to consult, and no much larger clone falls within one base.

TCRbeta CDR3 regions were amplified from genomic DNA using the immunoSEQ Assay, a bias-controlled multiplex PCR. Turning to the authors' computational methods: The number of nucleated cells in each sample was estimated by amplification of reference gene primers within the assay. To quantify the absolute abundance of each unique TCRbeta CDR3 rearrangement, sequence reads were collapsed and filtered. For each sample, productive Simpson clonality was calculated by taking the square root of Simpson's diversity index across productive rearrangements. TCRdb carries this immuneACCESS record with in-frame sequences only. Its versions omit some clonotypes, under half of them owing to an unresolved V gene in the studies checked, with the rest unexplained. V, J and clone size are those of that table, while D and trimming were read from the DNA. Present in this sample are some 220,000 clones, approximately 84% of which were seen just once. The ten largest clones add up to 3% to 3.5% of the sample.

Samples from volunteer blood donors who had recovered from COVID-19 were contributed by a second Seattle source. Each collaborating institution followed its own protocols to collect whole blood in K2EDTA tubes. For TCRbeta analysis, collaborators shipped samples as frozen whole blood, isolated PBMCs, or DNA extracted from either of those sample types. This clonotype was obtained from a woman in her 30s who had recovered from COVID-19. The material sequenced was peripheral blood.

The CDR3 in this case is CASSGQGGYEQYF. Here is the DNA: TGTGCCAGCAGCGGACAGGGGGGCTACGAGCAGTACTTC. The rearrangement combines TRBV7-3 with TRBJ2-7; 10 bases in between match TRBD1. The germline V gene supplies CDR1 SGHTA and CDR2 FQGTGA. V is trimmed back by 5 bases and J by 3 bases, and the junction contains 1 base that no gene match accounts for. Inclusive of the bounding cysteine and phenylalanine, the CDR3 is 13 residues long. Just the 39-base CDR3 DNA is kept, in frame starting at base 1.